This TCR beta chain is drawn from a study of blood T cell repertoires in COVID-19. CDR3 size: 15 residues. Trimming shortened V by 6 bases and J by 9 bases, and 23 bases separated the two germline ends. The germline V gene encodes CDR1 SGHAT and CDR2 FQNNGV. Method: immunoSEQ multiplex PCR; TCRdb's copy keeps in-frame clones and lacks some. This table holds 250,000 to 350,000 clones, about four fifths found once. The receptor was derived from a woman aged 45 to 65 with acute or convalescent COVID-19. The specimen sequenced was peripheral blood. The V call is TRBV11-2, the J call TRBJ2-5, with D possibly TRBD2 on 5 matching bases. The CDR3 sequence: CASSSPSRSPEAQYF. CDR3 nucleotides: TGTGCCAGCAGTTCTCCTTCCCGGTCACCGGAGGCCCAGTACTTC. Drawing the rest from reference TRBV11-2 and TRBJ2-5, the complete variable domain is EAGVAQSPRYKIIEKRQSVAFWCNPISGHATLYWYQQILGQGPKLLIQFQNNGVVDDSQLPKDRFSAERLKGVDSTLKIQPAKLEDSAVYLCASSSPSRSPEAQYFGPGTRLLVL.